This T cell receptor (beta chain) was observed in a study of blood T cell repertoires in COVID-19. Across the study: Whether acute or convalescent, the COVID-19 samples came from the United States, Italy and Spain. Nucleic acid was either cDNA or gDNA, and it came from T cells, B-cell-depleted T cells, or PBMCs.

Under the authors' procedure: Estimated nucleated cell counts came from reference gene primer amplification. The protocol was immunoSEQ multiplex PCR, while the TCRdb copy is restricted to in-frame clones and leaves out a portion. That table gives V, J and clone size, and the DNA gave D and trimming. The sample records some 240,000 clones, 80% being singletons. The CDR3 covers 15 residues. Germline V lookup: CDR1 MNHNS, CDR2 SASEGT. V was clipped by 3 bases and J by 4 bases; unmatched bases: 5. The TCR comes from an older woman with acute or convalescent COVID-19. J is TRBJ1-3 and V is TRBV6-1, with 8 nucleotides matching TRBD1. Sequences were obtained from peripheral blood. CDR3 sequence reads: CASSDATGVGNTIYF. DNA for the CDR3: TGTGCCAGCAGTGACGCGACAGGGGTGGGAAACACCATATATTTT.